This is a list of T cell receptor beta chains from one sample in a study of blood T cell repertoires in COVID-19. Some clones are missing from TCRdb's copy, which holds only in-frame ones; the method was immunoSEQ multiplex PCR. The table records around 360,000 clones, around 87% of them present only once. The specimen was peripheral blood. The source is a woman in her 30s with COVID-19, enrolled during active disease. Both conserved end residues are part of each CDR3. Expanded clones get a size class; other rows say once, few or many, or leave the size out.

J	size	V	CDR3
TRBJ2-7	.	TRBV7-6	CASSPLAVYGEQYF
TRBJ2-7	few	TRBV5-1	CASSPLGRAKSYEQYF
TRBJ2-3	once	TRBV2	CASRDRVSDTQYF
TRBJ1-1	.	TRBV24-1	CATSDPDSLEAFF
TRBJ1-5	once	TRBV6-4	CASSAGGAQPQHF
TRBJ1-1	once	TRBV9	CASSVATGSTEAFF
TRBJ1-2	few	TRBV29-1	CSLWTGGGYTF
TRBJ2-1	once	TRBV4-1	CASSREGRGDEQFF
TRBJ2-3	.	TRBV28	CASSFHGRDARTDTQYF
TRBJ2-3	.	TRBV4-3	CASSPGWGEYIDTQYF
TRBJ2-7	.	TRBV6-5	CASSYSAGLPNREQYF
TRBJ2-5	.	TRBV7-9	CASSSTAPREIGETQYF
TRBJ1-2	.	TRBV3-1/TRBV3-2	CASSRQGARYTF
TRBJ1-3	.	TRBV6-5	CASRQGRNTIYF
TRBJ2-1	.	TRBV5-1	CASSLALDNEQFF
TRBJ1-1	.	TRBV5-4	CASSGTGLPNTEAFF
TRBJ1-1	.	TRBV7-2	CAQRPDEVVTEAFF
TRBJ2-7	.	TRBV5-1	CASSLEAVDTQPSKYF
TRBJ2-7	.	TRBV7-8	CASSLIPGDYEQYF
TRBJ1-5	few	TRBV4-1	CASSQVENSNQPQHF
TRBJ2-5	.	TRBV12-3/TRBV12-4	CASSRQHRETQYF
TRBJ2-3	.	TRBV28	CASRRDRARNTDTQYF
TRBJ2-1	.	TRBV5-6	CASSLELAGVVYNEQFF
TRBJ2-3	.	TRBV19	CATQNAADTQYF
TRBJ2-3	.	TRBV30	CACGGGQGTDTQYF
TRBJ2-5	.	TRBV24-1	CATSDSSRAGGRETQYF
TRBJ2-3	.	TRBV9	CASSEGLAGGTADTQYF
TRBJ2-1	.	TRBV19	CASTGRGENEQFF
TRBJ2-3	many	TRBV2	CASLPTSTDTQYF
TRBJ2-5	.	TRBV14	CASSQGGKETQYF
TRBJ2-7	.	TRBV20-1	CSASRGFEQYF
TRBJ2-3	.	TRBV27	CASSLGGLLTDTQYF
TRBJ2-3	.	TRBV28	CASSLDQGSTDTQYF
TRBJ2-6	.	TRBV19	CASSIGLTGANVLTF
TRBJ1-1	.	TRBV19	CASRTGMFEAFF
TRBJ2-3	.	TRBV14	CASSQIGTGTDTQYF
TRBJ2-1	.	TRBV11-3	CASSLQAGSYNEQFF
TRBJ2-3	few	TRBV28	CASKLTSGRARYTQYF
TRBJ2-3	.	TRBV30	CAWSVVSSGRDTQYF
TRBJ2-5	.	TRBV24-1	CATSHGTVYQETQYF
TRBJ1-1	.	TRBV5-1	CASSLEGGGFGAFF
TRBJ2-1	.	TRBV29-1	CSVEGAGSYNEQFF